These 22 T cell receptor beta chains share one sample of origin, sequenced in a study of T cells in Graves' hyperthyroidism and ophthalmopathy. Using RNA transcripts as the source, TCR beta CDR3 regions were amplified. RT-PCR in the first round (using the HTBI primer set) targeted the TCR CDR3. One entry per CDR3 protein, called by TCRdb with MiXCR from the multiplex PCR reads. The top ten hold under 8% of the sample, which has approximately 700,000 distinct CDR3 sequences, just under 45% seen once. Sequencing input: peripheral blood or thyroid tissue (not recorded which). The receptors originated from an adult man with Graves' disease, either hyperthyroidism or ophthalmopathy (not recorded which).

This chain connects TRBV29-1 to TRBJ2-5; 9 nucleotides align to TRBD1. Germline trimming cut 7 bases from V and 5 bases from J; bases unmatched to any gene: 8. The CDR3 contains 13 residues. Germline V CDR1 and CDR2: SQVTM, ANQGSEA. The CDR3 loop is CSGRQGVVETQYF. The CDR3 DNA follows: TGCAGCGGTCGACAGGGGGTGGTGGAGACCCAGTACTTC. Variable domain in full (rest from reference TRBV29-1 and TRBJ2-5): SAVISQKPSRDICQRGTSLTIQCQVDSQVTMMFWYRQQPGQSLTLIATANQGSEATYESGFVIDKFPISRPNLTFSTLTVSNMSPEDSSIYLCSGRQGVVETQYFGPGTRLLVL.

To note about this clonotype: A read error is possible here, since a much larger clone lies one base away. This sequence joins TRBV24-1 and TRBJ1-4; 7 bases agree with TRBD1. The CDR3 covers 14 residues. The V segment lost 4 bases and the J segment 7 bases; nucleotides outside the gene matches: 5. The V gene's germline CDR1 is KGHDR and CDR2 SFDVKD. As DNA, the CDR3 is TGTGCCACCAGTGACGGACAGGAGACTGAAAAACTGTTTTTT. Its translation is CATSDGQETEKLFF.

The chain uses TRBV10-3 and TRBJ2-7; 8 positions agree with TRBD2. There are 15 residues in the CDR3. V shed 11 bases, J shed 7 bases, and the junction held 19 bases outside the gene matches. Germline V gene sequence: CDR1 ENHRY, CDR2 SYGVKD. CDR3 region: CAARSNSGTTGEQYF. In DNA, the CDR3 is TGTGCCGCCAGATCGAATAGCGGGACCACGGGAGAGCAGTACTTC.

V usage is TRBV29-1 and J usage is TRBJ2-5, with 12 bases fitting TRBD2. The V and J ends lost 3 bases and 4 bases, in that order; junction bases with no gene match: 9. CDR3 length: 16 residues. Germline values: CDR1 SQVTM, CDR2 ANQGSEA. In DNA, the CDR3 is TGCAGCGTTGACACACCTAGCGGGGGGGCCTCAGAGACCCAGTACTTC. Translation: CSVDTPSGGASETQYF.

The chain has TRBV7-9 and TRBJ1-5; 10 nucleotides line up with TRBD1. V dropped 3 bases and J dropped 6; count of bases not matched to a gene: 5. The CDR3 length is 15 residues. Germline CDR1 is SEHNR and CDR2 is FQNEAQ (reference sequence). The CDR3 DNA is TGTGCCAGCAGCTTGGGACAGGGGATAGGTCAGCCCCAGCATTTT. Translation gives CASSLGQGIGQPQHF.

With regard to this clonotype: A read error may be the cause here, since a much bigger clone is one base away. The V gene is TRBV7-9, the J gene TRBJ1-6, with TRBD1 as a possible D gene (6 bases). There are 12 residues in the CDR3. The germline V gene has CDR1 SEHNR and CDR2 FQNEAQ (reference sequence). V was trimmed by 1 base and J by 15 bases, leaving 10 bases between them. This CDR3 is CASSLGTDHLHF. CDR3 nucleotides: TGTGCCAGCAGCTTAGGGACAGACCACCTCCACTTT.

The chain joins TRBV2 to TRBJ1-6; perhaps TRBD1 as D (5 bases). CDR3 length: 15 amino acids. CDR1 and CDR2 (germline): SNHLY, FYNNEI. V was clipped by 1 base and J by 9 bases, with 13 bases between them. Here the CDR3 DNA reads TGTGCCAGCAGTGAAGACGGGGGAAATAGTTCACCCCTCCACTTT. Encoded protein: CASSEDGGNSSPLHF.

This clonotype turned up a few times. The CDR3, as DNA: TGTGCCAGTAGGGCGGATTCCGGAAACACCATATATTTT. Amino acid sequence: CASRADSGNTIYF. The rearrangement uses TRBV19 and TRBJ1-3; D is unclear. Germline CDR1 is LNHDA and CDR2 is SQIVND (reference sequence). This CDR3 spans 13 amino acids. Between the trimmed V and J ends, which lost 6 bases and 4 bases, there was a span of 10 bases.

The sample holds many counts of this clonotype. The junction shows a germline mismatch at one end, possibly a read error. The chain couples TRBV7-7 to TRBJ2-7; D remains unclear. Per germline, CDR1 SSHAT and CDR2 FNYEAQ (reference sequence). This CDR3 has 10 amino acids. CDR3: CASSFHEQYF. CDR3 DNA: TGTGCTAGCAGCTTTCACGAGCAGTACTTC.

The sample holds many counts of this clonotype. The chain uses TRBV7-6 and TRBJ1-5; D uncertain. V was pared by 5 bases and J by 5 bases, with 4 bases between. CDR1 is SGHVS and CDR2 is FNYEAQ in the germline V gene. This CDR3 spans 11 amino acids. CDR3 residues: CASSRDQPQHF. In nucleotides, the CDR3 is TGTGCCAGCAGCCGGGATCAGCCCCAGCATTTT. Full variable domain (remainder filled in from reference TRBV7-6 and TRBJ1-5): GAGVSQSPRYKVTKRGQDVALRCDPISGHVSLYWYRQALGQGPEFLTYFNYEAQQDKSGLPNDRFSAERPEGSISTLTIQRTEQRDSAMYRCASSRDQPQHFGDGTRLSIL.

Notes on this clonotype: The junction departs from the called germline gene at one end, perhaps through a read error. The CDR3 reads CASSLGRGAGQLFF. CDR3 DNA sequence: TGTGCCAGCAGCTTAGGCAGGGGCGCCGGGCAGCTGTTTTTT. The chain links TRBV11-1 to TRBJ2-2, with D possibly being TRBD1 (6 bases). In germline, CDR1 is SGHAT, CDR2 FQDESV (reference sequence). The CDR3 has 14 residues.

This sequence joins TRBV9 and TRBJ2-7; TRBD2 matches 10 bases. Germline CDR1 SGDLS, CDR2 YYNGEE. The J segment lost 7 bases and the V segment lost 4 bases, leaving 11 bases of the junction unmatched. This CDR3 comprises 15 residues. The CDR3 region is CASSLRLAGSSEQYF. The CDR3 DNA follows: TGTGCCAGCAGCCTTAGACTAGCGGGCTCTTCAGAGCAGTACTTC.

The chain is built from TRBV10-3 and TRBJ1-2; D gene ambiguous. Germline V CDR1 and CDR2: ENHRY, SYGVKD. Trimming cost V 7 bases and J 8 bases, with 14 bases left between them. The CDR3 has 12 amino acids. In DNA form, the CDR3 reads TGTGCCATCACCCAGGCCCTCGGGGGCTACACCTTC. It codes for CAITQALGGYTF.

This clonotype has a count of ten or more. The chain joins TRBV19 to TRBJ2-7, with 14 positions matching TRBD2. The CDR3 is 14 residues long. After removal of 6 bases from V and 9 bases from J, the junction contained 7 bases not matched to a gene. From germline, CDR1 is LNHDA and CDR2 SQIVND (reference sequence). The CDR3 loop reads CASRGLAGVEGQYF. The CDR3 DNA reads as TGTGCCAGTAGGGGACTAGCGGGAGTGGAGGGGCAGTACTTC.

CDR3 coding DNA: TGTGCCAGCAGCCAAGGGCGTCCTGAAAAACTGTTTTTT. This gives the protein CASSQGRPEKLFF. The chain combines TRBV3-1 with TRBJ1-4; D unclear. The germline gives CDR1 LGHDT, CDR2 YNNKEL (reference sequence). The CDR3 has 13 amino acids. Trimming left V 1 base short and J 7 bases short, with 7 bases between.

Of note for this clonotype: Germline is not matched at one junction end, which may reflect a read error. V and J are TRBV2 and TRBJ1-6, with a possible D match to TRBD1 (5 bases). The CDR3 is 8 residues long. From germline, CDR1 is SNHLY and CDR2 FYNNEI. The CDR3 loop is CASSPRQF. Written as DNA, the CDR3 is TGTGCCAGCAGCCCCAGACAGTTT.

The chain recombines TRBV7-2 with TRBJ1-1; 9 positions match TRBD1. The V and J ends lost 5 bases and 5 bases, in that order; junction bases with no gene match: 9. CDR1 is SGHTA, CDR2 FQGNSA, per germline. CDR3 length: 15 residues. CDR3 in amino acids: CASSALTGGKTEAFF. The CDR3 DNA reads TGTGCCAGCAGCGCATTAACAGGGGGCAAGACTGAAGCTTTCTTT. The full variable domain, rest sourced from reference TRBV7-2 and TRBJ1-1, is GAGVSQSPSNKVTEKGKDVELRCDPISGHTALYWYRQSLGQGLEFLIYFQGNSAPDKSGLPSDRFSAERTGGSVSTLTIQRTQQEDSAVYLCASSALTGGKTEAFFGQGTRLTVV.

This clonotype was observed at least ten times. This sequence joins TRBV2 and TRBJ1-1; D is perhaps TRBD1 (5 bases). Trimming shortened V by 6 bases and J by 2 bases, and 10 bases separated the two germline ends. The CDR3 consists of 13 residues. Germline V gene data show CDR1 as SNHLY and CDR2 as FYNNEI. The CDR3: CASRVTVNTEAFF. CDR3 nucleotide sequence: TGTGCCAGCAGGGTGACAGTTAACACTGAAGCTTTCTTT.

V gene TRBV19 combines with J gene TRBJ1-5; D possibly corresponds to TRBD1 (5 bases). CDR1 LNHDA and CDR2 SQIVND come from the germline V gene (reference sequence). This CDR3 spans 17 amino acids. Trimming removed 4 bases at V and 0 bases at J, with 16 bases between. The CDR3, as DNA: TGTGCCAGTAGTAAGTCGGGGGGAGCTTATAGCAATCAGCCCCAGCATTTT. Translation: CASSKSGGAYSNQPQHF.

As to this clonotype: This could be a read error, since a much larger clone is one nucleotide away. This chain joins TRBV7-2 and TRBJ2-5; weak D call: TRBD2 (5 bases). This CDR3 spans 13 amino acids. Trimming took 5 bases from V and 7 from J, leaving 14 bases between them. Germline V gives CDR1 SGHTA, CDR2 FQGNSA. The CDR3 bases are TGTGCCAGCAGCCGCACGAGGGTAGTGACCCAGTACTTC. Amino acid sequence: CASSRTRVVTQYF.

The chain combines TRBV7-6 with TRBJ2-5; 8 positions agree with TRBD1. The CDR3 is 16 residues long. CDR1 SGHVS and CDR2 FNYEAQ come from the germline V gene. The V segment lost 2 bases and the J segment 3 bases; nucleotides outside the gene matches: 8. CDR3 sequence: CASSLTGGSYKETQYF. Written as DNA, the CDR3 is TGTGCCAGCAGCTTAACAGGGGGGAGCTATAAAGAGACCCAGTACTTC.

The chain links TRBV29-1 to TRBJ1-6; D is ambiguous. CDR1 and CDR2 from the germline V gene are SQVTM and ANQGSEA. The CDR3 covers 12 residues. Trimming removed 7 bases at V and 0 bases at J, with 4 bases between. The CDR3 sequence: CSDSSYNSPLHF. The CDR3 nucleotides are TGCAGCGACAGCTCCTATAATTCACCCCTCCACTTT.